The T cell receptor (beta chain) under discussion was sequenced for a study of blood T cells in healthy people across ages. Findings and limits, study-wide: Aged donors had fewer naive CD4+ cells and lower diversity than long-lived donors.

For the second PCR, which ran for about 7 to 11 cycles, a sample-barcoded 5' primer and a J-beta primer mix were used. Sequencing yielded, for each sample, at least 3 million paired-end reads carrying CDR3. TCRdb processed the 5' RACE reads anew with MiXCR; each CDR3 protein has one entry. The data contain about 670,000 distinct CDR3 sequences, around two fifths of them singletons. Trimming removed 5 bases at V and 3 bases at J, with 10 bases between. Looked up from germline, CDR1 is MNHEY and CDR2 is SVGEGT. This CDR3 has 13 residues. Those donating, healthy Caucasian individuals from Russia, were aged roughly 6 to 95. On this clonotype itself: What it binds is unknown.

This chain uses TRBV6-2 or TRBV6-3 with TRBJ2-5; maybe TRBD2 (6 bases). The material sequenced was blood. The origin of this receptor is a man of 80 years or more in good health. The chain's CDR3 is CASSDGGKETQYF. CDR3 bases: TGTGCCAGCAGTGATGGCGGGAAAGAGACCCAGTACTTC.